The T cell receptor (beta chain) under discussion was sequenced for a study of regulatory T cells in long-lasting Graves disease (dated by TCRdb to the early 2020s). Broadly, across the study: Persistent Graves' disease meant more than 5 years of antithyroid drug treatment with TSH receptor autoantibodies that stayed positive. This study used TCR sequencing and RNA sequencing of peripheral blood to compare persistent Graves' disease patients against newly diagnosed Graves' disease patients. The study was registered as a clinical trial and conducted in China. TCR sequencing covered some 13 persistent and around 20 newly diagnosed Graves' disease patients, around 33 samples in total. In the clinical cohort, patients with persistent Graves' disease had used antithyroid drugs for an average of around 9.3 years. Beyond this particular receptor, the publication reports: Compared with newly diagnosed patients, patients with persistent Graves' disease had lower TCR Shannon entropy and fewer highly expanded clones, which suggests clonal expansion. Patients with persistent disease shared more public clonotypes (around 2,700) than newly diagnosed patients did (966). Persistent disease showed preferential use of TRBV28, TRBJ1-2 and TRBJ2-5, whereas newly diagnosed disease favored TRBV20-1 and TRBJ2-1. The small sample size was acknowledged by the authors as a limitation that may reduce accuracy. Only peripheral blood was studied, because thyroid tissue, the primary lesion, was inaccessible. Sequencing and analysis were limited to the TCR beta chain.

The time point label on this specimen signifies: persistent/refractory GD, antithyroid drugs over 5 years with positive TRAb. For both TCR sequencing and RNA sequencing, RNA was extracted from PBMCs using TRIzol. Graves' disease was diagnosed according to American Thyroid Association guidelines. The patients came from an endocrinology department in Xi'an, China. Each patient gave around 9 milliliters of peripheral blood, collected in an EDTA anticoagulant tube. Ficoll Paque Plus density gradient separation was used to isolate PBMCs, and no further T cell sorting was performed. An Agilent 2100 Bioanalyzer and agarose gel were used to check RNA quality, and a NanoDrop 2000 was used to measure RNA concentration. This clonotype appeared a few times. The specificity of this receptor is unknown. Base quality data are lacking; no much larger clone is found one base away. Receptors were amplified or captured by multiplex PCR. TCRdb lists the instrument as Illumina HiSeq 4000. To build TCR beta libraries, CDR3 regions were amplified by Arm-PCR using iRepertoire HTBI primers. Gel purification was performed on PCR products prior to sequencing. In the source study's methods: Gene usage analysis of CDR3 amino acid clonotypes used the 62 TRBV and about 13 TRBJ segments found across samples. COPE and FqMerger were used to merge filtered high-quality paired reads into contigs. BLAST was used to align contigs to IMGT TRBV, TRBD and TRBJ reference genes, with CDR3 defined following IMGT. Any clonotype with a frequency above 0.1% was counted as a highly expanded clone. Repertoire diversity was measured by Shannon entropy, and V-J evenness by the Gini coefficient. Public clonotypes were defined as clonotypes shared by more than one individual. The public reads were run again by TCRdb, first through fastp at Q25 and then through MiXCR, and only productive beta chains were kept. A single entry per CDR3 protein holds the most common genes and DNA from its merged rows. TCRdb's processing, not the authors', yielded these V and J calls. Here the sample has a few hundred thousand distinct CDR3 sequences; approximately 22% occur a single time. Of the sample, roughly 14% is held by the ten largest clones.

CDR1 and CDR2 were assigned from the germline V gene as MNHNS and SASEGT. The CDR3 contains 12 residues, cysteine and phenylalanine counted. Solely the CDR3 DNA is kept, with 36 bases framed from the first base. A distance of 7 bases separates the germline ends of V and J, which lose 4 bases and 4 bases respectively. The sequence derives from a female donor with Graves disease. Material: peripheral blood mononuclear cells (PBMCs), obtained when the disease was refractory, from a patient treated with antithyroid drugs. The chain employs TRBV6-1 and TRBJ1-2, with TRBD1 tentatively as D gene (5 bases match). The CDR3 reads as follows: CASSGQPYGYTF. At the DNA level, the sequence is TGTGCCAGCAGTGGACAGCCCTATGGCTACACCTTC.